This TCR beta chain stems from a study of Graves' ophthalmopathy and Graves' hyperthyroidism. CDR3 length: 13 amino acids. J was trimmed by 6 bases and V by 6 bases; bases with no gene match: 8. Germline assignment: CDR1 LNHDA and CDR2 SQIVND (reference sequence). This clonotype was observed a handful of times. Amplified TCR beta CDR3 regions were obtained using RNA transcripts as template. Following a first-round RT-PCR that used HTBI primers, a second-round multiplex PCR was carried out. TCRdb fed the multiplex PCR reads into MiXCR, producing one record per CDR3 protein. Of 400,000 to 450,000 distinct CDR3 sequences in the sample, under 25% are singletons; the top ten hold roughly 3%.

The rearrangement joins TRBV19 to TRBJ2-7, with 7 bases aligning to TRBD1. The source material was peripheral blood. The sequence was collected from a woman under 30 with stable Graves' hyperthyroidism. CDR3 region: CASRKTGSGEQYF. Here the CDR3 DNA reads TGTGCCAGTAGGAAGACAGGGTCTGGCGAGCAGTACTTC.